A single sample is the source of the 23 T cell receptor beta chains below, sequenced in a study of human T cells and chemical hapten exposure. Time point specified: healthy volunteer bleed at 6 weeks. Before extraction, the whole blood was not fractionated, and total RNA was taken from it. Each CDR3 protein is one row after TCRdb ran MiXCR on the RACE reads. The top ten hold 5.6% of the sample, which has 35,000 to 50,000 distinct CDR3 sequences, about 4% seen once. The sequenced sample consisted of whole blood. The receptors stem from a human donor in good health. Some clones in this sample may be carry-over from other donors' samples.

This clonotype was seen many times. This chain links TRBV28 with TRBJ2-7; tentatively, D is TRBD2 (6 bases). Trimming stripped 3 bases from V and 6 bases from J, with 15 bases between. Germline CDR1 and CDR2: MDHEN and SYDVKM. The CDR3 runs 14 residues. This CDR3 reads CASSFRRENTEQYF. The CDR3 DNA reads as TGTGCCAGCAGTTTCCGTCGGGAGAACACCGAGCAGTACTTC.

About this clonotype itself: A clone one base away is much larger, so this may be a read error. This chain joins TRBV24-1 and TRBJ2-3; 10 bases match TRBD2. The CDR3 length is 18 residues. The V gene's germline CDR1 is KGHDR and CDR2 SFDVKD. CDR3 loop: CATNDVLLAGEFTDTQYF. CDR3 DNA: TGTGCCACCAATGATGTCCTCCTAGCGGGAGAATTCACAGATACGCAGTATTTT.

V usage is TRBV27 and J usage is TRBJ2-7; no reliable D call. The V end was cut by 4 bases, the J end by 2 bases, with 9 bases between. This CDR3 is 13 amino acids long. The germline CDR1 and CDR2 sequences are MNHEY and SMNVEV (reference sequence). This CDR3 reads CASSSGDTYEQYF. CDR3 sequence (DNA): TGTGCCAGCAGTTCCGGCGACACCTACGAGCAGTACTTC.

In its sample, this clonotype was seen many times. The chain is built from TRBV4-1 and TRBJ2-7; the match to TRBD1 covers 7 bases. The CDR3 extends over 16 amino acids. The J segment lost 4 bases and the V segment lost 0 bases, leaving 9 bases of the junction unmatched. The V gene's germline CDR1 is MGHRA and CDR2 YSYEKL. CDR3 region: CASSQEKGQRLYEQYF. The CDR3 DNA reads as TGCGCCAGCAGCCAAGAAAAGGGACAGAGATTGTACGAGCAGTACTTC.

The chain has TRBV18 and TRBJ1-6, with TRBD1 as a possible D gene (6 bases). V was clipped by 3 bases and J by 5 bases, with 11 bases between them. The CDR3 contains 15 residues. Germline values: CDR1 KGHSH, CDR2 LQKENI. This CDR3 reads CASSPRDTDNSPLHF. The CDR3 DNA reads TGTGCCAGCTCACCTCGGGACACAGATAATTCACCCCTCCACTTT.

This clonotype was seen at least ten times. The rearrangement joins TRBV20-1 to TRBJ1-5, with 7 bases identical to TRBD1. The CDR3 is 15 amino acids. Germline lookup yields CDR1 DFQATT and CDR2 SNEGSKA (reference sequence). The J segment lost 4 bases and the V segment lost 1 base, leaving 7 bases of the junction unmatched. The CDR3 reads CSARVRDRPNQPQHF. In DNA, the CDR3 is TGCAGTGCTAGAGTACGGGACAGACCGAATCAGCCCCAGCATTTT.

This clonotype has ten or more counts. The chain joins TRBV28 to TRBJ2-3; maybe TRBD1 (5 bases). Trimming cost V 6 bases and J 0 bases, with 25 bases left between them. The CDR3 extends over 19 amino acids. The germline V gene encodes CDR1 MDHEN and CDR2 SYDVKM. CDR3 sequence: CASSFHYPTATKSTDTQYF. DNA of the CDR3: TGTGCCAGCAGCTTCCACTACCCGACAGCAACCAAGAGCACAGATACGCAGTATTTT.

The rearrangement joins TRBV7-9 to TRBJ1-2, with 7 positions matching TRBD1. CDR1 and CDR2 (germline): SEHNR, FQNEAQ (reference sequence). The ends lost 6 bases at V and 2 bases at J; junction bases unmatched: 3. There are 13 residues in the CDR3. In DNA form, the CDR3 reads TGTGCCAGCAGACCGGACAGGAACTATGGCTACACCTTC. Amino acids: CASRPDRNYGYTF.

The CDR3 sequence: CASRRQGSYNSPLHF. The DNA for the CDR3 is TGTGCCAGCAGAAGACAGGGGTCCTATAATTCACCCCTCCACTTT. This chain links TRBV11-2 with TRBJ1-6; 8 nucleotides line up with TRBD1. The CDR3 is made up of 15 amino acids. After removal of 6 bases from V and 1 base from J, the junction contained 2 bases not matched to a gene. Germline V CDR1 and CDR2: SGHAT, FQNNGV.

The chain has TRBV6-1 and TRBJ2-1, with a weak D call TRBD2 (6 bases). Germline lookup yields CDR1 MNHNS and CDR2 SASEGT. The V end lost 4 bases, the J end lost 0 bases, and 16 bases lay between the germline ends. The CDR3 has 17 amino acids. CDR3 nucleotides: TGTGCCAGCAGTGCAACCCCGGCGGGGAGCTCCTACAATGAGCAGTTCTTC. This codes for CASSATPAGSSYNEQFF.

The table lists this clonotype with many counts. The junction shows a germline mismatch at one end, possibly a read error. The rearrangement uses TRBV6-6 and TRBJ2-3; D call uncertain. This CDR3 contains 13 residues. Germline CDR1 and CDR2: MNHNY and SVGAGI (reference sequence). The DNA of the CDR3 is TGTGCCAGCAGTTACTCGACCACAAATACGCAGTATTTT. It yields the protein CASSYSTTNTQYF.

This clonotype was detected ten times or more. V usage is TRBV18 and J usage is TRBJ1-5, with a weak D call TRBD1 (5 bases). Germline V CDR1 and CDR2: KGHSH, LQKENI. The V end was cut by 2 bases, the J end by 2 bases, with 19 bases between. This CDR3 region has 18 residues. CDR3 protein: CASSPVGQGPGGNQPQHF. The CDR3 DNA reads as TGTGCCAGCTCACCAGTAGGCCAAGGTCCGGGGGGCAATCAGCCCCAGCATTTT.

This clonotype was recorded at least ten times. CDR3 residues: CASSQSGSPGGEQFF. The CDR3 nucleotides are TGTGCCAGCAGCCAGAGCGGGAGCCCAGGCGGTGAGCAGTTCTTC. The chain joins TRBV11-2 to TRBJ2-1; 8 bases are a match to TRBD2. Trimming removed 5 bases from V and 9 bases from J; junction bases left unmatched: 12. CDR3 length: 15 amino acids. Germline-derived CDR1 and CDR2 are SGHAT and FQNNGV.

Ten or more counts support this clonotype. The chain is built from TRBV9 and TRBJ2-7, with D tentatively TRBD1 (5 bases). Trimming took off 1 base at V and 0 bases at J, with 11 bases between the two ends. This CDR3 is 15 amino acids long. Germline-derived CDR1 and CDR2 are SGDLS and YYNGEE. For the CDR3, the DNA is TGTGCCAGCAGCGTATCCCACAGGTCCTCCTACGAGCAGTACTTC. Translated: CASSVSHRSSYEQYF.

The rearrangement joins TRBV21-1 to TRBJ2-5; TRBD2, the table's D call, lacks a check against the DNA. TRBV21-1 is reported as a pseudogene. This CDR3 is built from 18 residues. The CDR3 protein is CASSKVGRMGHNQETQYF. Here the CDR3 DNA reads TGTGCCAGCAGCAAAGTAGGGAGGATGGGCCATAATCAAGAGACCCAGTACTTC.

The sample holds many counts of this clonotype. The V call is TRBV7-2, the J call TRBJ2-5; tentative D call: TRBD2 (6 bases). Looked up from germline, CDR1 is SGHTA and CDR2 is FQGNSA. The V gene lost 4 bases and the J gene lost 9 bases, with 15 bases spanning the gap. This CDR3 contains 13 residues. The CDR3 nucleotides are TGTGCCAGCAGCTCGCCATCTAGCGTGGCCCAGTACTTC. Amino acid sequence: CASSSPSSVAQYF.

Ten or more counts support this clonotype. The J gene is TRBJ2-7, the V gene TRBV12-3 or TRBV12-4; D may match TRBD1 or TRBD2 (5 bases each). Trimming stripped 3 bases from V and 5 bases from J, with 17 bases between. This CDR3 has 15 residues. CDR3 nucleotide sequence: TGTGCCAGCAGTTTGGACGGGACCGGGCAGGACGAGCAGTACTTC. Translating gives CASSLDGTGQDEQYF.

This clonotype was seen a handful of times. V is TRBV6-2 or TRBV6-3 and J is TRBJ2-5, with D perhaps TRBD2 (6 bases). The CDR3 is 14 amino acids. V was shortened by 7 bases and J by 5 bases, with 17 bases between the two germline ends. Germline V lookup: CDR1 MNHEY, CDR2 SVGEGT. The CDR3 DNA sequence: TGTGCCAGCACCCTCCGACTAGGTGGGGAGACCCAGTACTTC. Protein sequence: CASTLRLGGETQYF.

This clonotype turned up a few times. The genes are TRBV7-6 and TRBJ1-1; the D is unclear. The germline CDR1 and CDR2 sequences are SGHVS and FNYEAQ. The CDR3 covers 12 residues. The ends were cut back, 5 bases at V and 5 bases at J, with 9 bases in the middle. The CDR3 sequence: CASSPDGTEAFF. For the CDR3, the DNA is TGTGCCAGCAGCCCCGATGGGACTGAAGCTTTCTTT.

DNA for the CDR3: TGTGCCAGCAGCTATGGGACAGGGATAATGGAAAAACTGTTTTTT. Translating it yields CASSYGTGIMEKLFF. The chain couples TRBV11-2 to TRBJ1-4; 9 bases are a match to TRBD1. V lost 4 bases to trimming and J lost 8 bases; unmatched junction nucleotides: 8. Germline V lookup: CDR1 SGHAT, CDR2 FQNNGV. CDR3 length equals 15 residues.

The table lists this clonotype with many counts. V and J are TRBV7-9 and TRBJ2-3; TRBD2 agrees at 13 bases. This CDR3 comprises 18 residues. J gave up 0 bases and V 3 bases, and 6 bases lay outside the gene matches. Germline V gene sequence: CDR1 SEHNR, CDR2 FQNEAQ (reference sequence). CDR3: CASSFSLAGGPSTDTQYF. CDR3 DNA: TGTGCCAGCAGCTTCTCACTAGCGGGAGGGCCGAGCACAGATACGCAGTATTTT.

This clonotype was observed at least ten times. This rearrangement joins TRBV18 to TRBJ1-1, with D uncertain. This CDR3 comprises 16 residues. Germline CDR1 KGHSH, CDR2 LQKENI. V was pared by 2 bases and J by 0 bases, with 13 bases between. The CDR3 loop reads CASSPWSGAMNTEAFF. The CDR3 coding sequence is TGTGCCAGCTCACCATGGTCAGGCGCCATGAACACTGAAGCTTTCTTT.

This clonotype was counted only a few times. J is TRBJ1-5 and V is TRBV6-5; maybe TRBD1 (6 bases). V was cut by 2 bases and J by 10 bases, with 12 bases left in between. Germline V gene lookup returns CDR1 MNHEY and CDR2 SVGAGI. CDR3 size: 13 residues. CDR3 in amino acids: CASSYLGGSPQHF. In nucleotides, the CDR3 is TGTGCCAGCAGTTACCTTGGGGGCAGCCCCCAGCATTTT.